The 9 T cell receptor beta chains presented below share a single source sample, sequenced in a study of graft-versus-host responses after intestinal transplantation. Assay: immunoSEQ multiplex PCR; the TCRdb copy retains only in-frame clones and omits some. The sample holds about 82,000 clones, roughly nine tenths seen once. Their cognate antigens are unknown. Material: unstimulated CD4+ T cells sorted from spleen or lymph node cells, obtained before intestinal transplant. The receptors shown here come from a human donor who received an intestinal transplant.

This clone was counted once. The chain employs TRBV29-1 and TRBJ2-2, with D maybe TRBD1 (5 bases). This CDR3 region has 13 residues. V shed 4 bases and J shed 0 bases, with 6 bases lying between them. The germline CDR1 and CDR2 sequences are SQVTM and ANQGSEA. CDR3 in DNA: TGCAGCGTTGTCAGGGCGAACACCGGGGAGCTGTTTTTT. It yields the protein CSVVRANTGELFF.

This clone was observed a single time. The V call is TRBV7-2, the J call TRBJ2-2, with D hard to call. V was shortened by 5 bases and J by 5 bases, with 12 bases between the two germline ends. This CDR3 is built from 14 residues. The germline V gene encodes CDR1 SGHTA and CDR2 FQGNSA. The CDR3 reads CASSAGDRTGELFF. The DNA of the CDR3 is TGTGCCAGCAGCGCAGGCGATAGGACCGGGGAGCTGTTTTTT.

The chain has TRBV19 and TRBJ2-1; 9 bases agree with TRBD2. This CDR3 region has 14 residues. Per germline, CDR1 LNHDA and CDR2 SQIVND (reference sequence). Trimming took 5 bases from V and 9 from J; bases not matched to a gene: 8. The CDR3 DNA sequence: TGTGCCAGTAGTCAGAATGGCGGGGGGGGTGAGCAGTTCTTC. Residues: CASSQNGGGGEQFF.

This chain joins TRBV29-1 and TRBJ1-1; TRBD1 matches at 8 bases. Trimming took 8 bases from V and 4 from J; bases not matched to a gene: 9. Germline CDR1 and CDR2: SQVTM and ANQGSEA. CDR3 length: 13 amino acids. CDR3 loop: CSSSSTGVTEAFF. The CDR3, as DNA: TGCAGCTCCTCATCGACAGGGGTCACTGAAGCTTTCTTT.

The J gene is TRBJ2-1, the V gene TRBV15; TRBD2 is a possible D gene (6 bases). The V end lost 2 bases, the J end lost 2 bases, and 16 bases lay between the germline ends. Germline V CDR1 and CDR2: LNHNV, YYDKDF (reference sequence). CDR3 length: 17 amino acids. CDR3: CATSRLGPGVAYNEQFF. CDR3 nucleotides: TGTGCCACCAGCAGACTAGGCCCGGGGGTTGCCTACAATGAGCAGTTCTTC.

The chain recombines TRBV7-9 with TRBJ2-2; tentative D call: TRBD2 (5 bases). This CDR3 is 16 amino acids long. V lost 5 bases and J 0 bases, leaving 13 bases between the germline ends. Germline-derived CDR1 and CDR2 are SEHNR and FQNEAQ (reference sequence). CDR3 region: CASSPRTGANTGELFF. CDR3 in DNA: TGTGCCAGCAGCCCCAGGACTGGGGCGAACACCGGGGAGCTGTTTTTT.

This chain uses TRBV19 with TRBJ1-2; D possibly corresponds to TRBD1 (5 bases). Per the germline V gene, CDR1 is LNHDA and CDR2 is SQIVND (reference sequence). There are 15 residues in the CDR3. Trimming took off 4 bases at V and 0 bases at J, with 12 bases between the two ends. The CDR3 region is CASSTAGYANYGYTF. CDR3 in DNA: TGTGCCAGTAGTACCGCAGGGTACGCTAACTATGGCTACACCTTC.

The CDR3 DNA sequence: TGTGCCAGCAGCGTAGCCGGACAGAGCTCCTACGAGCAGTACTTC. The encoded protein is CASSVAGQSSYEQYF. The J gene is TRBJ2-7, the V gene TRBV9; possibly TRBD1 for D (6 bases). V was clipped by 0 bases and J by 0 bases, with 10 bases between them. The V gene's germline CDR1 is SGDLS and CDR2 YYNGEE. The CDR3 spans 15 residues.

The V call is TRBV5-1, the J call TRBJ2-1; D might be TRBD1 (6 bases). Trimming took 7 bases from V and 0 from J, leaving 8 bases between them. Germline loops: CDR1 SGHRS, CDR2 YFSETQ. This CDR3 contains 13 residues. DNA of the CDR3: TGCGCCAGCGGGACATCCTCCTACAATGAGCAGTTCTTC. Encoded protein: CASGTSSYNEQFF.